The 19 T cell receptor beta chains reported below all come from one sample, sequenced in a study of blood T cell repertoires in COVID-19. Data came from immunoSEQ multiplex PCR; TCRdb stores just in-frame clones and leaves some out. The sample lists about 120,000 clones, approximately 87% seen once, with 3.5% to 4.5% in the top ten. Source material: peripheral blood. These receptors came from a man aged 55 to 70 with acute or convalescent COVID-19.

The gene calls are TRBV2 and TRBJ1-1; D unclear. Germline assignment: CDR1 SNHLY and CDR2 FYNNEI. The V gene lost 6 bases and the J gene lost 0 bases, with 11 bases spanning the gap. The CDR3 has 14 amino acids. Written as DNA, the CDR3 is TGTGCCAGCAGCTTCCTAACTGTGAACACTGAAGCTTTCTTT. Protein: CASSFLTVNTEAFF.

This chain links TRBV7-2 with TRBJ1-5; 8 bases are shared with TRBD1. J gave up 6 bases and V 5 bases, and 6 bases lay outside the gene matches. The germline CDR1 and CDR2 sequences are SGHTA and FQGNSA. The CDR3 extends over 14 amino acids. CDR3 in DNA: TGTGCCAGCAGCAATGGACAGGGAACTCAGCCCCAGCATTTT. Protein product: CASSNGQGTQPQHF. The variable domain in full, with the rest retrieved from reference TRBV7-2 and TRBJ1-5, is GAGVSQSPSNKVTEKGKDVELRCDPISGHTALYWYRQSLGQGLEFLIYFQGNSAPDKSGLPSDRFSAERTGGSVSTLTIQRTQQEDSAVYLCASSNGQGTQPQHFGDGTRLSIL.

The rearrangement links TRBV6-5 to TRBJ2-7; D unresolved. The V gene's germline CDR1 is MNHEY and CDR2 SVGAGI. V dropped 0 bases and J dropped 2 bases, with 8 bases sitting between them. The CDR3 extends over 14 amino acids. CDR3 sequence: CASSYSPGAYEQYF. The CDR3, as DNA: TGTGCCAGCAGTTACTCGCCCGGAGCCTACGAGCAGTACTTC.

This CDR3 reads CASSARRGRTDTQYF. The CDR3 nucleotides read TGTGCCAGCAGCGCAAGGAGGGGACGTACAGATACGCAGTATTTT. The V gene is TRBV4-2, the J gene TRBJ2-3; tentatively, D is TRBD2 (6 bases). The CDR3 extends over 15 amino acids. Germline V gene lookup returns CDR1 LGHNA and CDR2 YNFKEQ. The V and J ends lost 5 bases and 3 bases respectively, with 15 bases between them.

The gene calls are TRBV9 and TRBJ1-6; D is possibly TRBD1 (5 bases). The CDR3 extends over 14 amino acids. CDR1 and CDR2 from the germline V gene are SGDLS and YYNGEE. V dropped 0 bases and J dropped 6 bases, with 7 bases sitting between them. The CDR3: CASSVGGGNSPLHF. The CDR3 region has the DNA TGTGCCAGCAGCGTAGGCGGGGGTAATTCACCCCTCCACTTT.

The V call is TRBV3-1 (or the pseudogene TRBV3-2), the J call TRBJ2-1; 7 bases align to TRBD2. CDR3 length: 18 amino acids. CDR1 is LGHDT and CDR2 is YNNKEL in the germline V gene (reference sequence). Losses at the gene ends were 1 base for V and 7 bases for J; bases not matched to a gene: 16. The CDR3 is CASSQGGGAGALGNEQFF. The CDR3 region has the DNA TGTGCCAGCAGCCAAGGAGGAGGCGCGGGAGCCCTCGGGAATGAGCAGTTCTTC.

The chain couples TRBV28 to TRBJ2-7, with D unclear. Germline-derived CDR1 and CDR2 are MDHEN and SYDVKM. Trimming cost V 6 bases and J 0 bases, with 6 bases left between them. This CDR3 contains 12 residues. CDR3 sequence reads: CASRLYSYEQYF. CDR3 DNA sequence: TGTGCCAGCAGGCTCTACTCCTACGAGCAGTACTTC.

This clone has a single count. The chain couples TRBV11-2 to TRBJ2-5; TRBD1 aligns across 7 bases. Germline CDR1 SGHAT, CDR2 FQNNGV. There are 12 residues in the CDR3. The trim removed 5 bases at V and 4 bases at J, leaving 1 base unmatched. This chain's CDR3 is CASSRDRETQYF. The CDR3 region has the DNA TGTGCCAGCAGCAGGGACAGAGAGACCCAGTACTTC. Drawing the rest from reference TRBV11-2 and TRBJ2-5, the complete variable domain is EAGVAQSPRYKIIEKRQSVAFWCNPISGHATLYWYQQILGQGPKLLIQFQNNGVVDDSQLPKDRFSAERLKGVDSTLKIQPAKLEDSAVYLCASSRDRETQYFGPGTRLLVL.

The chain uses TRBV7-9 and TRBJ2-7; D may be TRBD1 (5 bases). V was cut by 1 base and J by 3 bases, with 10 bases left in between. The CDR3 is made up of 14 amino acids. Germline assignment: CDR1 SEHNR and CDR2 FQNEAQ (reference sequence). CDR3 sequence: CASSLEQGLYEQYF. DNA of the CDR3: TGTGCCAGCAGCTTAGAGCAGGGTCTCTACGAGCAGTACTTC.

For the CDR3, the DNA is TGTGCCAGCAGCCAAGAAGCCAGGGCCATTTACGAGCAGTACTTC. It yields the protein CASSQEARAIYEQYF. The chain carries TRBV3-1 (or the pseudogene TRBV3-2) and TRBJ2-7; D perhaps matches TRBD1 (5 bases). The germline CDR1 and CDR2 sequences are LGHDT and YNNKEL (reference sequence). The V gene lost 0 bases and the J gene lost 4 bases, with 13 bases spanning the gap. The CDR3 sequence is 15 residues long.

This clone appeared once. The rearrangement uses TRBV14 and TRBJ2-2, with a possible D match to TRBD1 (5 bases). The CDR3 extends over 16 amino acids. The germline V gene encodes CDR1 SGHDN and CDR2 FVKESK. V lost 0 bases and J lost 6, with 14 bases in between. The CDR3 DNA sequence: TGTGCCAGCAGCCAAGATGGTCAGGGAAGGGCCGGGGAGCTGTTTTTT. As protein: CASSQDGQGRAGELFF.

This chain links TRBV11-2 with TRBJ1-4, with D maybe TRBD1 (5 bases). V lost 6 bases and J lost 3, with 17 bases in between. The germline CDR1 and CDR2 sequences are SGHAT and FQNNGV. The CDR3 is 16 residues long. The DNA for the CDR3 is TGTGCCAGCAGTCGAAATTACAGGATACCTAATGAAAAACTGTTTTTT. Translated: CASSRNYRIPNEKLFF. Combining the CDR3 with reference TRBV11-2 and TRBJ1-4 gives the whole variable domain EAGVAQSPRYKIIEKRQSVAFWCNPISGHATLYWYQQILGQGPKLLIQFQNNGVVDDSQLPKDRFSAERLKGVDSTLKIQPAKLEDSAVYLCASSRNYRIPNEKLFFGSGTQLSVL.

The V call is TRBV5-4, the J call TRBJ1-1; 7 nucleotides align to TRBD1. J was trimmed by 3 bases and V by 2 bases; bases with no gene match: 1. CDR1 and CDR2 (germline): SGHNT, YYREEE (reference sequence). The CDR3 has 13 amino acids. The CDR3 loop is CASSFTGDTEAFF. The CDR3 nucleotides are TGTGCCAGCAGCTTCACAGGGGACACTGAAGCTTTCTTT.

The gene calls are TRBV5-1 and TRBJ2-1; D is possibly TRBD1 (6 bases). The CDR3 has 15 residues. The germline V and J ends were trimmed by 2 bases and 0 bases, with 9 bases remaining between them. Germline V gene lookup returns CDR1 SGHRS and CDR2 YFSETQ. The CDR3 loop is CASSLQTGSYNEQFF. The CDR3 bases are TGCGCCAGCAGCTTACAGACAGGCTCCTACAATGAGCAGTTCTTC.

The J gene is TRBJ2-5, the V gene TRBV7-6; TRBD1 matches at 8 bases. Germline V CDR1 and CDR2: SGHVS, FNYEAQ. V dropped 5 bases and J dropped 2; count of bases not matched to a gene: 4. The CDR3 spans 14 residues. The CDR3 sequence: CASSKGQAQETQYF. In DNA form, the CDR3 reads TGTGCCAGCAGCAAGGGACAGGCTCAAGAGACCCAGTACTTC.

The rearrangement links TRBV11-1 to TRBJ2-3, with TRBD2 identical over 8 bases. After removal of 3 bases from V and 5 bases from J, the junction contained 4 bases not matched to a gene. The CDR3 covers 14 residues. CDR1 is SGHAT and CDR2 is FQDESV in the germline V gene (reference sequence). CDR3 sequence: CASSFRGRLDTQYF. The CDR3 bases are TGTGCCAGCAGCTTCCGCGGGAGGCTAGATACGCAGTATTTT.

V gene TRBV7-9 combines with J gene TRBJ2-3; 8 positions match TRBD2. Germline assignment: CDR1 SEHNR and CDR2 FQNEAQ (reference sequence). V was pared by 4 bases and J by 4 bases, with 4 bases of the junction left unmatched. This CDR3 comprises 14 residues. Here the CDR3 DNA reads TGTGCCAGCAGCTCGGGACTAGGGGCAGATACGCAGTATTTT. As protein: CASSSGLGADTQYF. Together with reference TRBV7-9 and TRBJ2-3, the CDR3 gives the full variable domain: DTGVSQNPRHKITKRGQNVTFRCDPISEHNRLYWYRQTLGQGPEFLTYFQNEAQLEKSRLLSDRFSAERPKGSFSTLEIQRTEQGDSAMYLCASSSGLGADTQYFGPGTRLTVL.

The chain links TRBV7-9 to TRBJ2-3; D unclear. The germline V and J ends were trimmed by 5 bases and 1 base, with 7 bases remaining between them. This CDR3 spans 13 amino acids. Germline assignment: CDR1 SEHNR and CDR2 FQNEAQ (reference sequence). The chain's CDR3 is CASSPAGTDTQYF. The CDR3 nucleotides read TGTGCCAGCAGCCCCGCGGGCACAGATACGCAGTATTTT.

The V call is TRBV6-5, the J call TRBJ1-1, with TRBD1 identical over 8 bases. Trimming cost V 7 bases and J 5 bases; bases outside gene matches: 6. The CDR3 has 13 amino acids. Per germline, CDR1 MNHEY and CDR2 SVGAGI. The CDR3 loop reads CASTPDRVTEAFF. CDR3 DNA sequence: TGTGCCAGCACCCCGGACAGGGTAACTGAAGCTTTCTTT.